The rows below give T cell receptor beta chains drawn from one sample of a study of T cell responses to AZD1222 COVID-19 vaccine. Sequenced by immunoSEQ multiplex PCR; TCRdb stores in-frame clones only, minus some. The sample lists some 90,000 clones; roughly 85% were seen once. The source material was peripheral blood, sampled on day 0 of AZD1222 vaccination. The source of these receptors is an adult in good health. Each CDR3 is given with its conserved first and last residue.

J: TRBJ2-7; V: TRBV29-1; CDR3: CSVGPTGAHEQYF
J: TRBJ1-5; V: TRBV7-9; CDR3: CASSLEGRASPQHF
J: TRBJ2-2; V: TRBV6-6; CDR3: CASSRLAGSNTGELFF
J: TRBJ2-3; V: TRBV7-3; CDR3: CASSLTGLAGVSTDTQYF
J: TRBJ2-7; V: TRBV6-1; CDR3: CASSGTLAGDVRTSYEQYF
J: TRBJ2-7; V: TRBV5-1; CDR3: CASSLDVYEQYF
J: TRBJ2-1; V: TRBV5-1; CDR3: CASRRLADSYNEQFF
J: TRBJ1-5; V: TRBV30; CDR3: CAWKKGVNQPQHF
J: TRBJ1-2; V: TRBV12-3/TRBV12-4; CDR3: CASSSTGTGGYTF
J: TRBJ1-3; V: TRBV18; CDR3: CASSPLVPTGTGNTIYF
J: TRBJ2-2; V: TRBV6-1; CDR3: CASSDEPSTGELFF
J: TRBJ1-2; V: TRBV2; CDR3: CASSEARQGGGYTF
J: TRBJ2-7; V: TRBV6-5; CDR3: CASRRDEQYF
J: TRBJ2-1; V: TRBV6-5; CDR3: CASSYRGGKFF
J: TRBJ1-2; V: TRBV12-3/TRBV12-4; CDR3: CASSLVQTMVYTF
J: TRBJ1-6; V: TRBV7-9; CDR3: CASSSGIYNSPLHF
J: TRBJ1-4; V: TRBV5-6; CDR3: CASSFGERFNEKLFF
J: TRBJ1-5; V: TRBV6-5; CDR3: CASSYRGGGNQPQHF
J: TRBJ2-7; V: TRBV27; CDR3: CASSPLTSGEGEQYF
J: TRBJ1-1; V: TRBV9; CDR3: CASSVALNTEAFF
J: TRBJ2-7; V: TRBV20-1; CDR3: CSASLAGGEQYF
J: TRBJ2-7; V: TRBV7-2; CDR3: CASSPNGRSYEQYF
J: TRBJ1-4; V: TRBV19; CDR3: CASSLGTDEGEKLFF
J: TRBJ2-7; V: TRBV7-2; CDR3: CASRITGVDEQYF
J: TRBJ2-7; V: TRBV7-6; CDR3: CASSLGVAGKGYEQYF
J: TRBJ1-2; V: TRBV6-2/TRBV6-3; CDR3: CASSQGRETGYTF